A selection of T cell receptor beta chains follows, all from one sample in a study of blood T cell repertoires in COVID-19. Generated by immunoSEQ multiplex PCR, the TCRdb table keeps only in-frame clones and is missing some. The profile shows nearly 350,000 clones, about 89% of them singletons. The source material was peripheral blood. The receptors were gathered from a woman aged 45-59 years with COVID-19, enrolled during active disease. The conserved cysteine and the conserved F or W are not part of the CDR3 here. Fields, in order: CDR3 protein, V gene, J gene.

cdr3_aa: SASFTAAF
v_call: TRBV20-1
j_call: TRBJ1-1

cdr3_aa: ASTRGDDDGGYGYT
v_call: TRBV5-1
j_call: TRBJ1-2

cdr3_aa: SVEGQAYEQY
v_call: TRBV29-1
j_call: TRBJ2-7

cdr3_aa: ASSFLTDTQY
v_call: TRBV7-3
j_call: TRBJ2-3

cdr3_aa: ASSRGTGSSYTGELF
v_call: TRBV7-8
j_call: TRBJ2-2

cdr3_aa: AWSVTSGPYEQY
v_call: TRBV30
j_call: TRBJ2-7

cdr3_aa: ASSSQEAGASVY
v_call: TRBV6-6
j_call: TRBJ2-5

cdr3_aa: ASSPQEGLAWNEQF
v_call: TRBV7-2
j_call: TRBJ2-1

cdr3_aa: ASRGTSGMGGNEQF
v_call: TRBV5-6
j_call: TRBJ2-1

cdr3_aa: ARTTSGLAGQTQETQY
v_call: TRBV5-3
j_call: TRBJ2-5

cdr3_aa: ASSLGRALRTGELF
v_call: TRBV5-8
j_call: TRBJ2-2

cdr3_aa: ASRQESSYNEQF
v_call: TRBV6-5
j_call: TRBJ2-1

cdr3_aa: ASSRGETQY
v_call: TRBV18
j_call: TRBJ2-5

cdr3_aa: ASSLGLVRDTQY
v_call: TRBV21-1
j_call: TRBJ2-3

cdr3_aa: ASSRGLAYEQY
v_call: TRBV18
j_call: TRBJ2-7

cdr3_aa: ASSRTPSTSGRYEQF
v_call: TRBV27
j_call: TRBJ2-1

cdr3_aa: ASSPTDSLVGEQY
v_call: TRBV5-1
j_call: TRBJ2-7

cdr3_aa: ASSRGREVYEQY
v_call: TRBV27
j_call: TRBJ2-7

cdr3_aa: ASSISGGQETQY
v_call: TRBV5-1
j_call: TRBJ2-5

cdr3_aa: ASSRGLAGENNEQF
v_call: TRBV5-4
j_call: TRBJ2-1

cdr3_aa: ASSPKPSGSPHNEQF
v_call: TRBV5-5
j_call: TRBJ2-1

cdr3_aa: SVDLGGAGSEKLF
v_call: TRBV29-1
j_call: TRBJ1-4

cdr3_aa: ASSQGGLYYNEQF
v_call: TRBV3-1/TRBV3-2
j_call: TRBJ2-1

cdr3_aa: AWSVIGRAGNEQF
v_call: TRBV30
j_call: TRBJ2-1

cdr3_aa: ASSIPGIGGYT
v_call: TRBV19
j_call: TRBJ1-2

cdr3_aa: ASSRLAAYNEQF
v_call: TRBV27
j_call: TRBJ2-1

cdr3_aa: ASSLRQGTDTQY
v_call: TRBV6-5
j_call: TRBJ2-3

cdr3_aa: ASSTRPLADSTDTQY
v_call: TRBV4-1
j_call: TRBJ2-3

cdr3_aa: ASSAVSQTVDNEQF
v_call: TRBV10-1
j_call: TRBJ2-1

cdr3_aa: ASSYSIPRDLTYEQY
v_call: TRBV6-2/TRBV6-3
j_call: TRBJ2-7

cdr3_aa: ASSPRTGPITFADHLNYGYT
v_call: TRBV3-1/TRBV3-2
j_call: TRBJ1-2

cdr3_aa: ASSQRPTGVPYNEQF
v_call: TRBV3-1/TRBV3-2
j_call: TRBJ2-1

cdr3_aa: ASGSGQGTDTQY
v_call: TRBV12-5
j_call: TRBJ2-3

cdr3_aa: ASSHWGDAEQF
v_call: TRBV14
j_call: TRBJ2-1

cdr3_aa: ATSDFLAGGNDEQY
v_call: TRBV24-1
j_call: TRBJ2-7

cdr3_aa: ASTKKGVGLPKNIQY
v_call: TRBV21-1
j_call: TRBJ2-4

cdr3_aa: ASSRNPSAASTDTQY
v_call: TRBV4-1
j_call: TRBJ2-3

cdr3_aa: ASSIGTTYEQY
v_call: TRBV7-2
j_call: TRBJ2-7

cdr3_aa: ASSNPGLAGVTADTQY
v_call: TRBV5-1
j_call: TRBJ2-3

cdr3_aa: ASSRLARTDTQY
v_call: TRBV27
j_call: TRBJ2-3

cdr3_aa: ASSHLSGLAGTYEQY
v_call: TRBV3-1/TRBV3-2
j_call: TRBJ2-7

cdr3_aa: ASSEDRGHHTEAF
v_call: TRBV25-1
j_call: TRBJ1-1

cdr3_aa: ASSVRLAGQHEQF
v_call: TRBV9
j_call: TRBJ2-1

cdr3_aa: ASSPTLDRGLHEQY
v_call: TRBV7-2
j_call: TRBJ2-7

cdr3_aa: ASSYRRAETQY
v_call: TRBV6-6
j_call: TRBJ2-5

cdr3_aa: ASSKMGQPAEAF
v_call: TRBV19
j_call: TRBJ1-1